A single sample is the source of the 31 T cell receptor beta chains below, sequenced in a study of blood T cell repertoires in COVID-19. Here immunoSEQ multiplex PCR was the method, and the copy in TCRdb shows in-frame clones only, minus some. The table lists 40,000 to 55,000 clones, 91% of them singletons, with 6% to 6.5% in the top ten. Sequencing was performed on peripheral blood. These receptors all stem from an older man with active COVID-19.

The CDR3 here is CASAPWDRGVHEQYF. CDR3 nucleotides: TGTGCCAGCGCCCCGTGGGACAGGGGAGTCCACGAGCAGTACTTC. The chain is built from TRBV6-5 and TRBJ2-7; 10 nucleotides align to TRBD1. The V gene's germline CDR1 is MNHEY and CDR2 SVGAGI. V lost 8 bases to trimming and J lost 5 bases; unmatched junction nucleotides: 12. The CDR3 totals 15 residues.

The CDR3 loop reads CASSSRLWTQGTGELFF. As DNA, the CDR3 is TGTGCCAGTAGTAGCCGTTTGTGGACCCAGGGCACCGGGGAGCTGTTTTTT. The chain employs TRBV19 and TRBJ2-2, with D possibly TRBD1 on 5 matching bases. The V and J ends lost 4 bases and 4 bases respectively, with 19 bases between them. Germline assignment: CDR1 LNHDA and CDR2 SQIVND (reference sequence). The CDR3 consists of 17 residues.

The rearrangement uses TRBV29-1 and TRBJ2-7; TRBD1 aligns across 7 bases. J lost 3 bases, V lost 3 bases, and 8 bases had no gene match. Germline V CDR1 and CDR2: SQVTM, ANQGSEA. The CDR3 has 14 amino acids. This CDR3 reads CSVDLTGVGYEQYF. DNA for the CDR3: TGCAGCGTTGATTTAACAGGGGTAGGCTACGAGCAGTACTTC.

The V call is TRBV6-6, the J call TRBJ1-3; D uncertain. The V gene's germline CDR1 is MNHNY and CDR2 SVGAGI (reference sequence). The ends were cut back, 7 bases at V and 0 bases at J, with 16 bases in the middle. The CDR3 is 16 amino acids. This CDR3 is CASNELGGFSGNTIYF. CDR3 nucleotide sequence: TGTGCCAGCAACGAACTTGGCGGATTCTCTGGAAACACCATATATTTT.

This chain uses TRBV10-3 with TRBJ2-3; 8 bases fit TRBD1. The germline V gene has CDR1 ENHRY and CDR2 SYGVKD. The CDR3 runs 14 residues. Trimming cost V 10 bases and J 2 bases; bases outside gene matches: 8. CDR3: CATRQGLDTDTQYF. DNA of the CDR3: TGTGCCACAAGACAGGGGCTAGACACAGATACGCAGTATTTT.

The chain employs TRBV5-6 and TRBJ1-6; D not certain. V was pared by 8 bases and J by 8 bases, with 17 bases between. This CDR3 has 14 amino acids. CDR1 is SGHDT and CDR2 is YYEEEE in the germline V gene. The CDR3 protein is CASSEGDSYSPLHF. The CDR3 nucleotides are TGTGCCAGTAGTGAGGGTGATTCGTATTCACCCCTCCACTTT.

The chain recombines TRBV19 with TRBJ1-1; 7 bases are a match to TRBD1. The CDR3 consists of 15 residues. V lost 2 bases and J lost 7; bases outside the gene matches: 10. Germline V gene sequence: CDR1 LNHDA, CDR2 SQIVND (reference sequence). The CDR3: CASSIRPGQSREAFF. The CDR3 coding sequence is TGTGCCAGTAGTATACGGCCGGGACAGTCCCGTGAAGCTTTCTTT.

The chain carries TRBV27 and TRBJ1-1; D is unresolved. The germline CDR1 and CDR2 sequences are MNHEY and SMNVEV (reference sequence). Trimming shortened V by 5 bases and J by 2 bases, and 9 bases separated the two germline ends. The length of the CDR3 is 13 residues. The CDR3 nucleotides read TGTGCCAGCAGTAGGCAGGTTAACACTGAAGCTTTCTTT. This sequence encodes CASSRQVNTEAFF.

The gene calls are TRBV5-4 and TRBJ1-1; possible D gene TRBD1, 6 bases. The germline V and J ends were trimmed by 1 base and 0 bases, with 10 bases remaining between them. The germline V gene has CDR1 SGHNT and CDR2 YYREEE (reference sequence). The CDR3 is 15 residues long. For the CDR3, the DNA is TGTGCCAGCAGCTTGAATGGACAGCTGAACACTGAAGCTTTCTTT. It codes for CASSLNGQLNTEAFF.

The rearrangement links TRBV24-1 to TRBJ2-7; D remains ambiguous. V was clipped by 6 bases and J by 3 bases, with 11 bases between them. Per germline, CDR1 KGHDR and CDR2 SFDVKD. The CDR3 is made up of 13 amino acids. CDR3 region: CATSSPQVYEQYF. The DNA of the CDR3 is TGTGCCACCAGTTCCCCGCAGGTCTACGAGCAGTACTTC.

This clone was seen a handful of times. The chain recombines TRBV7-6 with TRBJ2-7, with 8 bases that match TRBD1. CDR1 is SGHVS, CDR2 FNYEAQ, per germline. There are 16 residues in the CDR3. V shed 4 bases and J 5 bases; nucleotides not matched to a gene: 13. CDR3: CASSWEQGDAWNEQYF. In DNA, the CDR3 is TGTGCCAGCAGCTGGGAACAGGGGGATGCTTGGAACGAGCAGTACTTC.

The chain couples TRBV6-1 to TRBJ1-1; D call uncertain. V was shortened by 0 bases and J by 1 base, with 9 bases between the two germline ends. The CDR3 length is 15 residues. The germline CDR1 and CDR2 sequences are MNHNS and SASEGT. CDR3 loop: CASSEAAVGNTEAFF. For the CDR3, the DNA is TGTGCCAGCAGTGAAGCAGCGGTGGGGAACACTGAAGCTTTCTTT.

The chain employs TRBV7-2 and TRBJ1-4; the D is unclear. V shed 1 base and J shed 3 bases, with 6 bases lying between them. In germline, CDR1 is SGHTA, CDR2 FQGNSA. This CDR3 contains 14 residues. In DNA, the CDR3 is TGTGCCAGCAGCTTAGGCGGGGCTAATGAAAAACTGTTTTTT. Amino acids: CASSLGGANEKLFF.

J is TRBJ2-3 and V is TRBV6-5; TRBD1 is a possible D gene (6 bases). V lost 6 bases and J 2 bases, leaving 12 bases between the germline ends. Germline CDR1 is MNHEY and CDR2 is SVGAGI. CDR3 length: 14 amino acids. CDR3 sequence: CASSFGQITDTQYF. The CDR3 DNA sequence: TGTGCCAGCAGCTTCGGACAGATCACAGATACGCAGTATTTT.

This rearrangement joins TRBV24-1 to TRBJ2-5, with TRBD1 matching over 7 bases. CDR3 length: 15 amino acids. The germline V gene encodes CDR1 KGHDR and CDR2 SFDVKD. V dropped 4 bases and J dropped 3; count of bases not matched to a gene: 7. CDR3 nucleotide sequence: TGTGCCACCAGTGACCCCTACAGGGGTAAAGAGACCCAGTACTTC. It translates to CATSDPYRGKETQYF.

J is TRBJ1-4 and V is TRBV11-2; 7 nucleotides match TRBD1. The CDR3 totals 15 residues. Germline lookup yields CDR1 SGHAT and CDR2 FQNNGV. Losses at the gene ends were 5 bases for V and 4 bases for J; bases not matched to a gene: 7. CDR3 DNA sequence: TGTGCCAGCAGCAGAGGACAGGACAGTAATGAAAAACTGTTTTTT. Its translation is CASSRGQDSNEKLFF.

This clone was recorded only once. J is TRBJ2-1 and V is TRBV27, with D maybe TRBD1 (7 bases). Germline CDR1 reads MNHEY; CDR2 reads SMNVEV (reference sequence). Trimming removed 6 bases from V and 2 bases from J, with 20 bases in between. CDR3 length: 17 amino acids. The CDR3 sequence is CASRLDHRGGAYNEQFF. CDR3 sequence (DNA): TGTGCCAGCAGGCTGGACCACAGGGGAGGCGCCTACAATGAGCAGTTCTTC.

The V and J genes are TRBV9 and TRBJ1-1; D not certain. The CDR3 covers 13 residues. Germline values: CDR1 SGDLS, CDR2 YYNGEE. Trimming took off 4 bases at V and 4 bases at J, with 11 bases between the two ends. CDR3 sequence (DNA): TGTGCCAGCAGCTTGGAGGTGGGCACTGAAGCTTTCTTT. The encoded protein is CASSLEVGTEAFF.

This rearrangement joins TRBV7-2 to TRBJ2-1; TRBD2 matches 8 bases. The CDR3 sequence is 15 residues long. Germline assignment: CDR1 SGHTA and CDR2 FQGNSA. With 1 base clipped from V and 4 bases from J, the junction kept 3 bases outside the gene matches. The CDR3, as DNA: TGTGCCAGCAGCTTAGGGACTAGCCTTTACAATGAGCAGTTCTTC. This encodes CASSLGTSLYNEQFF.

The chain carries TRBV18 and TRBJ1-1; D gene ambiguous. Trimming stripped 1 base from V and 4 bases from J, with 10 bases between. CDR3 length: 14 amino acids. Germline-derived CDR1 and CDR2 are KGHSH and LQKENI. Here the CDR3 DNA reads TGTGCCAGCTCACCACGAACGGAGAGCACTGAAGCTTTCTTT. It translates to CASSPRTESTEAFF.

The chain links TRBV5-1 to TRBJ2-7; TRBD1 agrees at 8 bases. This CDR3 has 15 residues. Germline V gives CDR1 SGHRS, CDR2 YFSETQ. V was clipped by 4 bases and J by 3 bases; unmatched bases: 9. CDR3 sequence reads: CASSPSQGASYEQYF. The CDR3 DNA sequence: TGCGCCAGCAGCCCCTCCCAGGGGGCTAGCTACGAGCAGTACTTC.

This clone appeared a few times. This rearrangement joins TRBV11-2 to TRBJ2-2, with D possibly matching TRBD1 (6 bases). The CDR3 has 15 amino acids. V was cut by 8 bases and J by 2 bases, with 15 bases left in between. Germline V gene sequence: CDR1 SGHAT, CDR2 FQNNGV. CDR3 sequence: CASRDFRGNTGELFF. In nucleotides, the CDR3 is TGTGCCAGCCGAGACTTCAGGGGCAACACCGGGGAGCTGTTTTTT.

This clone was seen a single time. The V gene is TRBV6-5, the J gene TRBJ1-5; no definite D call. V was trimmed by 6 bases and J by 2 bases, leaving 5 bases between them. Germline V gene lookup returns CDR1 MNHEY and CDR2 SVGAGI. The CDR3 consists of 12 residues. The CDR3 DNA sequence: TGTGCCAGCAGGGTAGGCAATCAGCCCCAGCATTTT. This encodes CASRVGNQPQHF.

The CDR3 DNA sequence: TGTGCCAGCAGCGTAGGAATACAAGTTAGCACAGATACGCAGTATTTT. Its protein is CASSVGIQVSTDTQYF. The J gene is TRBJ2-3, the V gene TRBV9; D uncertain. The length of the CDR3 is 16 residues. Looked up from germline, CDR1 is SGDLS and CDR2 is YYNGEE. Trimming took off 0 bases at V and 0 bases at J, with 11 bases between the two ends.

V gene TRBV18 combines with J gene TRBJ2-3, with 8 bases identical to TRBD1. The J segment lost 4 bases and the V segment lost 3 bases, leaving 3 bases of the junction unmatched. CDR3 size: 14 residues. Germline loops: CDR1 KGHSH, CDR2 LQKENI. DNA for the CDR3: TGTGCCAGCTCACCTACACAGGGGGCAGATACGCAGTATTTT. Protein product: CASSPTQGADTQYF.

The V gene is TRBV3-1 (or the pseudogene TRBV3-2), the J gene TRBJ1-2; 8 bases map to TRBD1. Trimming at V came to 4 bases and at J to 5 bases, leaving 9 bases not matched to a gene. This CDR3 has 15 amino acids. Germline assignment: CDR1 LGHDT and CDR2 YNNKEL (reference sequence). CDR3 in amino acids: CASSPAGGAQYGYTF. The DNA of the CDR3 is TGTGCCAGCAGCCCGGCAGGGGGCGCACAATATGGCTACACCTTC.

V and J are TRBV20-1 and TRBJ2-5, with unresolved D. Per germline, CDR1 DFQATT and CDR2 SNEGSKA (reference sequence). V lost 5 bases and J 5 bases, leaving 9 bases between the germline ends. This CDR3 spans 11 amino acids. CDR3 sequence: CSAQDGETQYF. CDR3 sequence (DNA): TGCAGTGCTCAGGATGGGGAGACCCAGTACTTC.

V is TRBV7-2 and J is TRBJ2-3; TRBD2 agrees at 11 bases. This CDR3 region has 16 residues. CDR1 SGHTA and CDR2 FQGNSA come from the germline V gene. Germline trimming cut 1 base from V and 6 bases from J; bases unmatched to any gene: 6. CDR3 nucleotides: TGTGCCAGCAGCTTAGATTTAGCGGGGGGGTGGGATACGCAGTATTTT. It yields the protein CASSLDLAGGWDTQYF.

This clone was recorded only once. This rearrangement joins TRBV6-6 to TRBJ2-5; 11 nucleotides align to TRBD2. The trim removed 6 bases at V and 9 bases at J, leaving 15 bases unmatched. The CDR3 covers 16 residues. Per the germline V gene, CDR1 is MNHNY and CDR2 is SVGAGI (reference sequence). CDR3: CASRKTGTSGREAQYF. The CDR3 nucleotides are TGTGCCAGCAGGAAAACCGGGACTAGCGGCCGGGAGGCCCAGTACTTC.

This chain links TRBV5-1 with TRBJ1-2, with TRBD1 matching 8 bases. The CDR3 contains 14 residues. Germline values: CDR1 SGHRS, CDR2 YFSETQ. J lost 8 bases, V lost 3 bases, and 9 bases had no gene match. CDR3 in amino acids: CASSSQDRGGGYTF. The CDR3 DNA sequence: TGCGCCAGCAGCTCTCAAGACAGGGGAGGAGGCTACACCTTC.

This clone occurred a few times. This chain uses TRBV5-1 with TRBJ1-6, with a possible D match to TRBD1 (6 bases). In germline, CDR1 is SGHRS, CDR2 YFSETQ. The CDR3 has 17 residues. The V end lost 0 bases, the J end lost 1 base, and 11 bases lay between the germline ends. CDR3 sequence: CASSLGTDQSYNSPLHF. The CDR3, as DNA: TGCGCCAGCAGCTTGGGGACAGATCAATCCTATAATTCACCCCTCCACTTT.